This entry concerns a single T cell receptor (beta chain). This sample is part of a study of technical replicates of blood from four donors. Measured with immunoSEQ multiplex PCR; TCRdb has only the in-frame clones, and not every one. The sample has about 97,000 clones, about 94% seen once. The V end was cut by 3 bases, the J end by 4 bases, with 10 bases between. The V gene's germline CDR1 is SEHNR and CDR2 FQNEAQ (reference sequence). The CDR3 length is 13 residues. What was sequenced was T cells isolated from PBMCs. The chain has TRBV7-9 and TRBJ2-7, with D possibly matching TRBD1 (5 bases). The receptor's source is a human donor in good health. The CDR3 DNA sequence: TGTGCCAGCAGCTTTATTCAGGGATACGAGCAGTACTTC. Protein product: CASSFIQGYEQYF.